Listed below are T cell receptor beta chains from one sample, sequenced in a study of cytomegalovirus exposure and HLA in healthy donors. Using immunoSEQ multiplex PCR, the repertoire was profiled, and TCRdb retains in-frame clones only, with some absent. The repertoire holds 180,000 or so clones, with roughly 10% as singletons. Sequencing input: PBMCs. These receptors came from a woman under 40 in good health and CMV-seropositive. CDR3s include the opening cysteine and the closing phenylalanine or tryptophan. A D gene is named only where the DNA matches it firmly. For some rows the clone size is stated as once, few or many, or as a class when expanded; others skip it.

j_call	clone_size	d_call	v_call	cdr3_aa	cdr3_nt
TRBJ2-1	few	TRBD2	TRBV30	CAWSTQGLADNEQFF	TGTGCCTGGAGTACCCAGGGACTAGCGGACAATGAGCAGTTCTTC
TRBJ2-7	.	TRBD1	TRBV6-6	CASSYSPGGYEQYF	TGTGCCAGCAGTTACTCGCCAGGGGGCTACGAGCAGTACTTC
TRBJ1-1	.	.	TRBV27	CASSFAGTNTEAFF	TGTGCCAGCAGTTTTGCGGGGACGAACACTGAAGCTTTCTTT
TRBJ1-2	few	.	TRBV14	CASSQEGAGVGYTF	TGTGCCAGCAGCCAAGAGGGCGCAGGTGTCGGCTACACCTTC
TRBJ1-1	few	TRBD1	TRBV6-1	CASSSGQGPEAFF	TGTGCCAGCAGTTCCGGACAGGGCCCTGAAGCTTTCTTT
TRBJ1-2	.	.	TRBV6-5	CASSYRGNGYTF	TGTGCCAGCAGTTACCGAGGGAATGGCTACACCTTC
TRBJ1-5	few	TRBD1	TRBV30	CAWSHGTGGNQPQHF	TGTGCCTGGAGCCACGGGACAGGGGGTAATCAGCCCCAGCATTTT
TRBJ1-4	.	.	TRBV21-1	CASSEGRQTHHNEKLFF	TGTGCCAGCAGCGAAGGTCGCCAGACTCATCATAATGAAAAACTGTTTTTT
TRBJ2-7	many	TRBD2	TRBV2	CATKLAGRGYEQYF	TGTGCCACCAAACTAGCGGGGAGGGGCTACGAGCAGTACTTC
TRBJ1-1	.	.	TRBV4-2	CASSPRNTEAFF	TGTGCCAGCAGCCCGAGGAACACTGAAGCTTTCTTT
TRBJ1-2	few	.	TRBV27	CASSLGGVGGYTF	TGTGCCAGCAGTTTGGGTGGAGTCGGTGGCTACACCTTC
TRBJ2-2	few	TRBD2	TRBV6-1	CASSGGLAGGNTGELFF	TGTGCCAGCAGTGGGGGACTAGCGGGCGGAAACACCGGGGAGCTGTTTTTT
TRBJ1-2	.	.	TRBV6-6	CASERGTYGYTF	TGTGCCAGCGAGCGGGGGACCTATGGCTACACCTTC
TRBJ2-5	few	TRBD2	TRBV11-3	CASSLGGTSGSSRETQYF	TGTGCCAGCAGCTTAGGGGGGACTAGCGGGAGCTCCAGGGAGACCCAGTACTTC
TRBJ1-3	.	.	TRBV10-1	CASSSGTNGNTIYF	TGCGCCAGCAGCTCCGGGACAAATGGAAACACCATATATTTT
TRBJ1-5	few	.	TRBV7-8	CASSLDTGYSNQPQHF	TGTGCCAGCAGCTTAGATACAGGGTATAGCAATCAGCCCCAGCATTTT
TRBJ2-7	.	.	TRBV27	CASSPRGIFYEQYF	TGTGCCAGCAGTCCCCGCGGCATATTCTACGAGCAGTACTTC
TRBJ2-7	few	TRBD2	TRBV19	CASSMTSGDYEQYF	TGTGCCAGTAGTATGACTAGCGGGGACTACGAGCAGTACTTC
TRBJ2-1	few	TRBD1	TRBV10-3	CAITTGEYYNEQFF	TGTGCCATCACCACAGGGGAATATTACAATGAGCAGTTCTTC
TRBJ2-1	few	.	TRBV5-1	CASSLERVSGNEQFF	TGCGCCAGCAGCTTGGAGCGGGTAAGCGGGAATGAGCAGTTCTTC
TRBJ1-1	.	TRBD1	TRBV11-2	CASSLIQGAGTEAFF	TGTGCCAGCAGCCTCATACAGGGGGCGGGCACTGAAGCTTTCTTT
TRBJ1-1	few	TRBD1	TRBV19	CASSITGSGGPEAFF	TGTGCCAGTAGTATCACTGGTTCAGGGGGACCTGAAGCTTTCTTT
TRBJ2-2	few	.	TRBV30	CALEVGKIGSPGELFF	TGTGCCCTGGAGGTCGGGAAGATCGGCTCACCCGGGGAGCTGTTTTTT
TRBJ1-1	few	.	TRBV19	CASSGQGSTEAFF	TGTGCCAGTAGTGGTCAGGGGTCCACTGAAGCTTTCTTT
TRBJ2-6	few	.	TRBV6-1	CASSGGTISGANVLTF	TGTGCCAGCAGTGGGGGGACAATTTCTGGGGCCAACGTCCTGACTTTC
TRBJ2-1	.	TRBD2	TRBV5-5	CASSLTGTSSYNEQFF	TGTGCCAGCAGCTTAACAGGGACTAGCTCCTACAATGAGCAGTTCTTC
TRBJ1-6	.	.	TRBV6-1	CASSELGGRTITPLHF	TGTGCCAGCAGTGAACTCGGCGGCCGGACAATTACACCCCTCCACTTT
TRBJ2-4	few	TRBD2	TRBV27	CASSSRASGNIQYF	TGTGCCAGCAGTTCCCGGGCTAGCGGAAACATTCAGTACTTC
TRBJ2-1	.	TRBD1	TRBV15	CATSSYPGQGSSYNEQFF	TGTGCCACCAGCAGCTATCCGGGACAGGGAAGCTCCTACAATGAGCAGTTCTTC